This TCR beta chain appears in the sequencing data of a study of CD8+ T cells in alopecia areata. Looking at the study overall: Tofacitinib administration to treated patients was oral, at 5 to 10 mg twice daily. Severity among treated patients was scored by the percentage of scalp area affected.

CDR1 and CDR2 (germline): SNHLY, FYNNEI. V was clipped by 5 bases and J by 3 bases; unmatched bases: 5. This CDR3 has 15 amino acids. It was cDNA, reverse transcribed from extracted RNA, that served as the sequencing template. Only in-frame clones appear in the TCRdb table, and some are missing; sequencing was by immunoSEQ multiplex PCR. Among around 270,000 clones listed, 55% to 70% were seen once. Stated treatment: oral pan-JAK inhibitor, 5-10 mg twice daily. The chain links TRBV2 to TRBJ2-5; 11 bases agree with TRBD2. Sequenced here: CD4+ T cells sorted from blood, sampled at week 24, from a patient treated with tofacitinib. The TCR was taken from a human donor with alopecia areata. CDR3 nucleotide sequence: TGTGCCAGCAGTCAAGTACTAGCGGGGGAAGAGACCCAGTACTTC. As protein: CASSQVLAGEETQYF.